One sample yielded the 3 T cell receptor beta chains listed below, sequenced in a study of blood T cell repertoires in COVID-19. Assay used: immunoSEQ multiplex PCR; TCRdb lists only in-frame clones, some missing. The sample contains 350,000 to 450,000 clones, 75% to 90% of which appear only once. The material sequenced was PBMCs or T cells enriched from blood (not recorded which). Receptors were obtained from a young man who had recovered from COVID-19.

The V gene is TRBV12-3 or TRBV12-4, the J gene TRBJ2-1; D is uncertain. With 5 bases removed from V and 5 bases from J, the gap between germline ends came to 4 bases. The CDR3 runs to 11 residues. DNA for the CDR3: TGTGCCAGCAGTATTAACAATGAGCAGTTCTTC. Encoded protein: CASSINNEQFF.

V is TRBV18 and J is TRBJ2-6, with D possibly matching TRBD1 (6 bases). The CDR3 loop spans 16 amino acids. Germline V gives CDR1 KGHSH, CDR2 LQKENI. V shed 3 bases and J shed 0 bases, with 9 bases lying between them. CDR3 region: CASSPGQLSGANVLTF. The DNA of the CDR3 is TGTGCCAGCTCACCGGGACAACTCTCTGGGGCCAACGTCCTGACTTTC.

The chain recombines TRBV19 with TRBJ1-1, with 8 nucleotides matching TRBD1. With V trimmed by 5 bases and J by 2 bases, 10 bases remained unmatched. Germline loops: CDR1 LNHDA, CDR2 SQIVND (reference sequence). This CDR3 spans 16 amino acids. CDR3 in DNA: TGTGCCAGTAGTTGGGGGCAGGGGGCGGCTAACACTGAAGCTTTCTTT. This sequence encodes CASSWGQGAANTEAFF.